This record concerns one T cell receptor beta chain sequence. Its antigen remains unidentified. This entry is derived from a study of blood T cells in healthy people across ages. The study's findings and limits: Conclusively comparing naive with antigen-experienced cells was impossible with unsorted PBMCs.

The CDR3 totals 14 residues. CDR1 is SNHLY and CDR2 is FYNNEI in the germline V gene. V was trimmed by 7 bases and J by 0 bases, leaving 13 bases between them. With a J-beta primer mix and a sample-barcoded 5' primer, a second PCR ran about 7 to 12 cycles. Every single cDNA molecule received a tag from a template-switch adaptor with 12 random nucleotides. TCRdb redid the calling of the 5' RACE reads with MiXCR, one entry per CDR3 protein. The sample records 1.5 million to 2 million distinct CDR3 sequences, about 28% being singletons. Total RNA amounts of at least 6 micrograms were extracted per sample.

Sequenced: blood. The chain couples TRBV2 to TRBJ2-7, with a possible D match to TRBD2 (5 bases). The receptor was derived from a woman under 40 in good health. CDR3 nucleotides: TGTGCCAGCATGAGGACTGCCAACTCCTACGAGCAGTACTTC. Residues: CASMRTANSYEQYF.